This T cell receptor beta chain was profiled in a study of T-cell memory formation after mild COVID-19. Study details: TCR clusters largely stayed donor specific. Points from the study as a whole: CD4+ contracting clones were found mainly in CM and EM, and CD8+ ones in EMRA. Whether day 37 second-wave clones are SARS-CoV-2-specific was not confirmed. Memory cells collected pre-infection included some clones that later responded, suggesting cross-reactive memory joined.

A single record per CDR3 protein comes from TCRdb applying MiXCR to the 5' RACE reads. The top ten clones hold under 25% of a sample with some 200,000 distinct CDR3 sequences, about a fifth of them seen once. As regards this clonotype: Its antigen is unidentified.

Input material: PBMCs or a T cell subset sorted from them (not recorded which). This receptor was obtained from an adult woman who had mild COVID-19 (a few samples of this study predate the infection). Cell type and time point are not known.

The CDR3 spells CASSLDLWNEQFF. As DNA, the CDR3 is TGCGCCAGCAGCTTGGATCTATGGAATGAGCAGTTCTTC. The V and J genes are TRBV5-1 and TRBJ2-1; unclear D gene. The CDR3 has 13 amino acids. Per germline, CDR1 SGHRS and CDR2 YFSETQ. Deletions cut 0 bases from V and 7 bases from J, with 8 bases between.